A selection of T cell receptor beta chains follows, all from one sample in a study of untreated major depressive disorder. Profiling relied on immunoSEQ multiplex PCR, and the TCRdb table lists in-frame clones only, not all of them. The sample shows under 30,000 clones, around 90% of them seen only once. The sample taken for sequencing was CD4+ T cells from PBMCs. Every receptor here comes from a woman in her 30s with major depressive disorder. CDR3s include the opening cysteine and the closing phenylalanine or tryptophan. Fields, in order: D gene, clone size, V gene, J gene, CDR3 DNA, CDR3 protein. A D gene is named only where the DNA matches it firmly. A clone size is listed for some rows: how often the clone was seen (once, few, many), or a class if it is expanded.

d_call: NA
clone_size: NA
v_call: TRBV9
j_call: TRBJ2-5
cdr3_nt: TGTGCCAGCACCCCGGGTCCAGCGGGAGAGACCCAGTACTTC
cdr3_aa: CASTPGPAGETQYF

d_call: NA
clone_size: NA
v_call: TRBV5-6
j_call: TRBJ1-2
cdr3_nt: TGTGCCAGCAGCTTGACCGGCTATGGCTACACCTTC
cdr3_aa: CASSLTGYGYTF

d_call: NA
clone_size: NA
v_call: TRBV18
j_call: TRBJ1-4
cdr3_nt: TGTGCCAGCTCCCGGACAGAGTATAATGAAAAACTGTTTTTT
cdr3_aa: CASSRTEYNEKLFF

d_call: NA
clone_size: once
v_call: TRBV6-1
j_call: TRBJ2-6
cdr3_nt: TGTGCCAGCAGTGGAGGGCCTGGGGCCAACGTCCTGACTTTC
cdr3_aa: CASSGGPGANVLTF

d_call: TRBD2
clone_size: NA
v_call: TRBV19
j_call: TRBJ2-3
cdr3_nt: TGTGCCAGTAGTCCCCCATGGGCGGGGGGGCCTGAAGGCACAGATACGCAGTATTTT
cdr3_aa: CASSPPWAGGPEGTDTQYF

d_call: NA
clone_size: NA
v_call: TRBV27
j_call: TRBJ2-5
cdr3_nt: TGTGCCAGCAGTTCGCAGGGAGCAGAGACCCAGTACTTC
cdr3_aa: CASSSQGAETQYF

d_call: NA
clone_size: NA
v_call: TRBV28
j_call: TRBJ1-5
cdr3_nt: TGTGCCAGCAGTCCCACAGGTACATATCAGCCCCAGCATTTT
cdr3_aa: CASSPTGTYQPQHF

d_call: NA
clone_size: NA
v_call: TRBV9
j_call: TRBJ2-3
cdr3_nt: TGTGCCAGCAGCGTAGGGAGGGGGGGGTACGATGGTACAGATACGCAGTATTTT
cdr3_aa: CASSVGRGGYDGTDTQYF

d_call: NA
clone_size: NA
v_call: TRBV7-2
j_call: TRBJ2-5
cdr3_nt: TGTGCCAGCAGCTTAGTCCAAGAGACCCAGTACTTC
cdr3_aa: CASSLVQETQYF

d_call: TRBD1
clone_size: few
v_call: TRBV6-1
j_call: TRBJ1-1
cdr3_nt: TGTGCCAGCAGTGAGACAGGGAGAGGCACTGAAGCTTTCTTT
cdr3_aa: CASSETGRGTEAFF

d_call: NA
clone_size: NA
v_call: TRBV5-1
j_call: TRBJ2-7
cdr3_nt: TGCGCCAGCAGCTTGGAAACCTCCTACGAGCAGTACTTC
cdr3_aa: CASSLETSYEQYF

d_call: NA
clone_size: NA
v_call: TRBV5-1
j_call: TRBJ2-3
cdr3_nt: TGCGCCAGCAGCTTGGCGGATACGCAGTATTTT
cdr3_aa: CASSLADTQYF

d_call: NA
clone_size: NA
v_call: TRBV5-8
j_call: TRBJ1-1
cdr3_nt: TGTGCCAGCAGCTTGGTAGGGATAAACACTGAAGCTTTCTTT
cdr3_aa: CASSLVGINTEAFF

d_call: TRBD1
clone_size: NA
v_call: TRBV19
j_call: TRBJ2-4
cdr3_nt: TGTGCCAGTGCTAGGGGGCTCACCCAAAACATTCAGTACTTC
cdr3_aa: CASARGLTQNIQYF

d_call: TRBD1
clone_size: NA
v_call: TRBV5-1
j_call: TRBJ2-7
cdr3_nt: TGCGCCAGCAGCTTAACCGGACAGGACGGGTACGAGCAGTACTTC
cdr3_aa: CASSLTGQDGYEQYF

d_call: NA
clone_size: once
v_call: TRBV9
j_call: TRBJ1-3
cdr3_nt: TGTGCCAGCAGCGTAGGAGTGGGGCGGAACTCTGGAAACACCATATATTTT
cdr3_aa: CASSVGVGRNSGNTIYF

d_call: NA
clone_size: NA
v_call: TRBV5-1
j_call: TRBJ1-5
cdr3_nt: TGCGCCAGCAGCTTGTTTCCGGATAGCAATCAGCCCCAGCATTTT
cdr3_aa: CASSLFPDSNQPQHF

d_call: TRBD2
clone_size: NA
v_call: TRBV9
j_call: TRBJ2-2
cdr3_nt: TGTGCCAGCAGCGTAGAGAGCGGGAGGACCGGGGAGCTGTTTTTT
cdr3_aa: CASSVESGRTGELFF

d_call: NA
clone_size: NA
v_call: TRBV7-9
j_call: TRBJ2-5
cdr3_nt: TGTGCCAGTTACCGGGACACAGTACTGACCCAGTACTTC
cdr3_aa: CASYRDTVLTQYF

d_call: NA
clone_size: NA
v_call: TRBV5-1
j_call: TRBJ2-5
cdr3_nt: TGCGCCAGCAGCTTGGAGTTGGAGACCCAGTACTTC
cdr3_aa: CASSLELETQYF

d_call: TRBD1
clone_size: NA
v_call: TRBV28
j_call: TRBJ2-7
cdr3_nt: TGTGCCAGCAACACAGGGGGGTACGAGCAGTACTTC
cdr3_aa: CASNTGGYEQYF

d_call: NA
clone_size: NA
v_call: TRBV4-1
j_call: TRBJ2-1
cdr3_nt: TGCGCCAGCAGCCAAGATCGAGATGGTGAGCAGTTCTTC
cdr3_aa: CASSQDRDGEQFF

d_call: TRBD2
clone_size: NA
v_call: TRBV5-1
j_call: TRBJ2-3
cdr3_nt: TGCGCCAGCAGCCGTACTAGCGGGGGCACAGATACGCAGTATTTT
cdr3_aa: CASSRTSGGTDTQYF

d_call: NA
clone_size: NA
v_call: TRBV7-6
j_call: TRBJ1-3
cdr3_nt: TGTGCCAGCAGCTCCCTCGGGGATCCCATATATTTT
cdr3_aa: CASSSLGDPIYF

d_call: NA
clone_size: NA
v_call: TRBV4-2
j_call: TRBJ2-7
cdr3_nt: TGTGCCAGCAGCCAAGATCAAGGGATCTCCTACGAGCAGTACTTC
cdr3_aa: CASSQDQGISYEQYF

d_call: NA
clone_size: NA
v_call: TRBV6-6
j_call: TRBJ2-1
cdr3_nt: TGTGCCAGCAGTTACACCCCAGGGAATGAGCAGTTCTTC
cdr3_aa: CASSYTPGNEQFF

d_call: NA
clone_size: NA
v_call: TRBV5-1
j_call: TRBJ1-1
cdr3_nt: TGCGCCAGCAGCTTGTTATCTTTGGGGACGTACACTGAAGCTTTCTTT
cdr3_aa: CASSLLSLGTYTEAFF

d_call: TRBD1
clone_size: NA
v_call: TRBV19
j_call: TRBJ2-7
cdr3_nt: TGTGCCAGTAGTTCAGACGGGACAGGGGTTGAGCAGTACTTC
cdr3_aa: CASSSDGTGVEQYF

d_call: TRBD2
clone_size: NA
v_call: TRBV11-2
j_call: TRBJ2-7
cdr3_nt: TGTGCCAGCAGCTTAGCCACAACTAGCGGGCCCGCCTACGAGCAGTACTTC
cdr3_aa: CASSLATTSGPAYEQYF

d_call: TRBD2
clone_size: NA
v_call: TRBV29-1
j_call: TRBJ2-3
cdr3_nt: TGCAGCGTAGAACTAGCGGGGGTCACAGATACGCAGTATTTT
cdr3_aa: CSVELAGVTDTQYF

d_call: NA
clone_size: NA
v_call: TRBV6-6
j_call: TRBJ2-7
cdr3_nt: TGTGCCAGCAGTTCGGAGTTTGGGCAGTACTTC
cdr3_aa: CASSSEFGQYF

d_call: NA
clone_size: NA
v_call: TRBV7-2
j_call: TRBJ2-7
cdr3_nt: TGTGCCAGCAGCTTAGCGGTGATCTCCTACGAGCAGTACTTC
cdr3_aa: CASSLAVISYEQYF

d_call: TRBD2
clone_size: NA
v_call: TRBV5-4
j_call: TRBJ2-1
cdr3_nt: TGTGCCAGCACTCTACTAGCGGCCACCTCCTACAATGAGCAGTTCTTC
cdr3_aa: CASTLLAATSYNEQFF

d_call: NA
clone_size: few
v_call: TRBV4-3
j_call: TRBJ2-2
cdr3_nt: TGCGCCAGCAGCCAAGATCGGGAGATCACCGGGGAGCTGTTTTTT
cdr3_aa: CASSQDREITGELFF

d_call: TRBD1
clone_size: NA
v_call: TRBV4-2
j_call: TRBJ1-4
cdr3_nt: TGTGCCAGCAGCCAGGTCACAGGGGAATATTGGGAAAAACTGTTTTTT
cdr3_aa: CASSQVTGEYWEKLFF

d_call: NA
clone_size: NA
v_call: TRBV2
j_call: TRBJ2-4
cdr3_nt: TGTGCCAGCAGGGGGACACTAGCCAAAAACATTCAGTACTTC
cdr3_aa: CASRGTLAKNIQYF

d_call: TRBD2
clone_size: NA
v_call: TRBV4-1
j_call: TRBJ2-1
cdr3_nt: TGCGCCAGCAGCCAAGATCGTCTAGCGGGGGGGCAGGAGCAGTTCTTC
cdr3_aa: CASSQDRLAGGQEQFF

d_call: NA
clone_size: NA
v_call: TRBV29-1
j_call: TRBJ2-1
cdr3_nt: TGCAGCGTTGAGCAGGGGAACTATTATATCTATGAGCAGTTCTTC
cdr3_aa: CSVEQGNYYIYEQFF

d_call: NA
clone_size: once
v_call: TRBV18
j_call: TRBJ2-3
cdr3_nt: TGTGCCAGCTCACCACGGTGGGTGGGGCAGACAGATACGCAGTATTTT
cdr3_aa: CASSPRWVGQTDTQYF

d_call: TRBD2
clone_size: NA
v_call: TRBV7-9
j_call: TRBJ2-4
cdr3_nt: TGTGCCAGCAGCTCGTTTGCCGGGACTAGCTATTACATTCAGTACTTC
cdr3_aa: CASSSFAGTSYYIQYF

d_call: TRBD1
clone_size: once
v_call: TRBV28
j_call: TRBJ1-2
cdr3_nt: TGTGCCAGCAGTTTATCGGGGACAGCGCGGGGTAATGGCTACACCTTC
cdr3_aa: CASSLSGTARGNGYTF

d_call: NA
clone_size: NA
v_call: TRBV7-9
j_call: TRBJ2-7
cdr3_nt: TGTGCCAGCAGCCCTAAAGTCAGGCAGGGCCACGAGCAGTACTTC
cdr3_aa: CASSPKVRQGHEQYF

d_call: NA
clone_size: once
v_call: TRBV7-2
j_call: TRBJ1-5
cdr3_nt: TGTGCCAGCAGCCCATTTGAAGGTCAGCCCCAGCATTTT
cdr3_aa: CASSPFEGQPQHF

d_call: TRBD1
clone_size: NA
v_call: TRBV11-3
j_call: TRBJ1-2
cdr3_nt: TGTGCCAGCAGCTTAGCCGGGCGGACAGGCTATGGCTACACCTTC
cdr3_aa: CASSLAGRTGYGYTF

d_call: TRBD1
clone_size: NA
v_call: TRBV2
j_call: TRBJ1-6
cdr3_nt: TGTGCCAGCGGTCTCAGGGGGATTATTTCACCCCTCCACTTT
cdr3_aa: CASGLRGIISPLHF

d_call: TRBD1
clone_size: NA
v_call: TRBV19
j_call: TRBJ1-2
cdr3_nt: TGTGCCAGTAGTTTGTGGGGGGACCGGGGACAGGGCTACACCTTC
cdr3_aa: CASSLWGDRGQGYTF

d_call: NA
clone_size: NA
v_call: TRBV2
j_call: TRBJ1-3
cdr3_nt: TGTGCCAGCAGGGAACCAGGGACTTTTGGAAACACCATATATTTT
cdr3_aa: CASREPGTFGNTIYF

d_call: NA
clone_size: NA
v_call: TRBV27
j_call: TRBJ2-5
cdr3_nt: TGTGCCAGCAGTTTAAGGGGTAGCGAGGAGACCCAGTACTTC
cdr3_aa: CASSLRGSEETQYF

d_call: TRBD2
clone_size: NA
v_call: TRBV28
j_call: TRBJ2-3
cdr3_nt: TGTGCCAGCAGCAAGCTAGCGGAGGGGAATCGAGATACGCAGTATTTT
cdr3_aa: CASSKLAEGNRDTQYF

d_call: TRBD2
clone_size: NA
v_call: TRBV4-1
j_call: TRBJ2-3
cdr3_nt: TGCGCCAGCAGCCAACCGACATGGGGGAGGGACACAGATACGCAGTATTTT
cdr3_aa: CASSQPTWGRDTDTQYF

d_call: NA
clone_size: few
v_call: TRBV7-2
j_call: TRBJ2-7
cdr3_nt: TGTGCCAGCAGCTTAGACGGGGGCTTCTACGAGCAGTACTTC
cdr3_aa: CASSLDGGFYEQYF

d_call: NA
clone_size: NA
v_call: TRBV19
j_call: TRBJ1-3
cdr3_nt: TGTGCCAGTAGTGCACTACACTCTGGAAACACCATATATTTT
cdr3_aa: CASSALHSGNTIYF

d_call: TRBD2
clone_size: NA
v_call: TRBV7-2
j_call: TRBJ2-5
cdr3_nt: TGTGCCAGCAGTTCTGCTCGGACTAGCGGGGGGGCCTCCGAGACCCAGTACTTC
cdr3_aa: CASSSARTSGGASETQYF